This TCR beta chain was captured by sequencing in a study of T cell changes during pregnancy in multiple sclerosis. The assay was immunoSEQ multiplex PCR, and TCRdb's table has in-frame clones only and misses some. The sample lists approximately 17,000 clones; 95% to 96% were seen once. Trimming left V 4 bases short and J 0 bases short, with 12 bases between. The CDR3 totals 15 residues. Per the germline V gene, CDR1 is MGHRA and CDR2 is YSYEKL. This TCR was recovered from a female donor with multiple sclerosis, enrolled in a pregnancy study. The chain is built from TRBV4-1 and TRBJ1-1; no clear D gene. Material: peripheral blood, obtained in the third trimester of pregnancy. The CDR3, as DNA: TGCGCCAGCAGCCTCCGTGGGCGAATGAACACTGAAGCTTTCTTT. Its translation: CASSLRGRMNTEAFF.